This T cell receptor beta chain was captured by sequencing in a study of T cell clusters in autoimmune cytopenias. The germline V gene has CDR1 GTSNPN and CDR2 SVGIG (reference sequence). CDR3 length: 13 residues. This clonotype is labeled medium-sized based on frequency. Multiplex touch-down PCR amplified TRB using TRB-A and TRB-B pools in one tube. TCRdb reprocessed the multiplex PCR reads and keeps a single row for each CDR3 protein, giving no DNA. The sample data list around 5,000 distinct CDR3 sequences. TRB was amplified from roughly 0.25 ug of peripheral blood genomic DNA per sample. The data were also submitted as part of a second study, on T cell repertoires in aging, cancer and after chemotherapy.

Sequenced sample: peripheral blood. The receptor comes from a human donor in good health. The chain combines TRBV30 with TRBJ2-7. CDR3 residues: CAWSVQGSDEQYF.